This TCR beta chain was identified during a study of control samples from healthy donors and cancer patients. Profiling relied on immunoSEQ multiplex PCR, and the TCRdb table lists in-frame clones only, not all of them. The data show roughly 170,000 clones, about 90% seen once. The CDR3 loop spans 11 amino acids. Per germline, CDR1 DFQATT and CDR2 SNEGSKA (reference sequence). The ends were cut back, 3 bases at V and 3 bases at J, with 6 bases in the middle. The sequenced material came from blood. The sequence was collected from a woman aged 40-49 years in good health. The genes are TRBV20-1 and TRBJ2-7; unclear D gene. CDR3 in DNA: TGCAGTGCTAGTGACGGCTACGAGCAGTACTTC. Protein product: CSASDGYEQYF.